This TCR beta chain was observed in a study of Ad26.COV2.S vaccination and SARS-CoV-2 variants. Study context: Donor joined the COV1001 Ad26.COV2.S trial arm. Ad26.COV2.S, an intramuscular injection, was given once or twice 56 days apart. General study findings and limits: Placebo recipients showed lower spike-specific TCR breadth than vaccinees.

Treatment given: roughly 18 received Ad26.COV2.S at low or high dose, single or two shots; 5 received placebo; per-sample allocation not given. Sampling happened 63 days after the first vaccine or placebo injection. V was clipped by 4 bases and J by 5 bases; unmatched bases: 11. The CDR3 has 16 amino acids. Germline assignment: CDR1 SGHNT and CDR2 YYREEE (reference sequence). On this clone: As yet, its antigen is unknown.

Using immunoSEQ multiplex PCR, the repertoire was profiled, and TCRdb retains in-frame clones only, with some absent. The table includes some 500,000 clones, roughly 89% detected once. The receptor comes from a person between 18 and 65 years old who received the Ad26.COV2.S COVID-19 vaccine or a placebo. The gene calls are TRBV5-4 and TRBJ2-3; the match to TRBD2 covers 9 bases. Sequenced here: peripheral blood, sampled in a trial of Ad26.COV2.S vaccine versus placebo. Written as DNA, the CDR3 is TGTGCCAGCAGCCGCCCGAGCGGGAGGCGGGAAGATACGCAGTATTTT. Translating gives CASSRPSGRREDTQYF.